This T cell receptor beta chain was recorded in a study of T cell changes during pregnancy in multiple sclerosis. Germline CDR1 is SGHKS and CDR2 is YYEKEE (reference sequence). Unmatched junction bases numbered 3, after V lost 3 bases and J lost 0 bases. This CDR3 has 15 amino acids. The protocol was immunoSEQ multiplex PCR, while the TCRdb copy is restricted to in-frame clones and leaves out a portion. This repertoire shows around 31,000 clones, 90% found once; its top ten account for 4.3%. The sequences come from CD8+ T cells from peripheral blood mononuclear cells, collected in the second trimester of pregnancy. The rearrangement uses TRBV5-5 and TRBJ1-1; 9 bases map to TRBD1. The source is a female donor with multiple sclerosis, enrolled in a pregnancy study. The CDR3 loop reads CASSYGQGMNTEAFF. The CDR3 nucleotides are TGTGCCAGCAGCTACGGACAGGGGATGAACACTGAAGCTTTCTTT.